The clone carrying this T cell receptor (beta chain) has a count of ten or more. The CDR3 has 15 amino acids. V lost 5 bases and J lost 5, with 16 bases in between. CDR1 and CDR2 from the germline V gene are MNHEY and SVGEGT. TCRdb fed the RT-PCR reads into MiXCR, producing one record per CDR3 protein. The data contain about 680,000 distinct CDR3 sequences, 14% of them seen just once; the ten biggest clones take up 3.6%. The V and J genes are TRBV6-2 or TRBV6-3 and TRBJ2-1; D may be TRBD1 (5 bases). The source is a female donor in good health, serving as a healthy control. The sequencing sample was made of memory CD4+ T cells from blood. The CDR3 coding sequence is TGTGCCAGCAGTCCACCCGGTCTCAGGGACAATGAGCAGTTCTTC. It specifies CASSPPGLRDNEQFF.